This T cell receptor (beta chain) was sequenced during a study of regulatory T cells. The primer mix had 52 TRBV and 13 TRBJ primers. Profiling relied on immunoSEQ multiplex PCR, and the TCRdb table lists in-frame clones only, not all of them. The sample yields a few thousand clones, 67% seen once. Germline V lookup: CDR1 MDHEN, CDR2 SYDVKM. Trimming cost V 6 bases and J 0 bases, with 12 bases left between them. This CDR3 is 14 amino acids long. V and J are TRBV28 and TRBJ2-7; D perhaps matches TRBD1 (6 bases). This TCR derives from a person aged 25-39 years with CD3G deficiency. The sample taken for sequencing was CD8+ T cells sorted from blood. The CDR3 reads CASSSDRRSYEQYF. The CDR3, as DNA: TGTGCCAGCAGCTCAGACAGGCGCTCCTACGAGCAGTACTTC. The full variable domain, with the rest looked up from reference TRBV28 and TRBJ2-7, is DVKVTQSSRYLVKRTGEKVFLECVQDMDHENMFWYRQDPGLGLRLIYFSYDVKMKEKGDIPEGYSVSREKKERFSLILESASTNQTSMYLCASSSDRRSYEQYFGPGTRLTVT.